The clone carrying this T cell receptor beta chain was counted a few times. Its target is not known. Germline loops: CDR1 SGHRS, CDR2 YFSETQ. Trimming removed 0 bases at V and 8 bases at J, with 11 bases between. The length of the CDR3 is 13 residues. Primers for the PCR totalled 60 Vbeta and 13 Jbeta. Sequencing used immunoSEQ multiplex PCR; TCRdb keeps in-frame clones, though not all of them. The table records 150,000 to 200,000 clones, around 77% of them present only once. The entry originates in a study of cytomegalovirus exposure and HLA in healthy donors. Points from the study as a whole: Apart from CMV serostatus, no immune exposure information was available. Apparent HLA restriction characterized most CMV-associated TCR beta chains in a later analysis.

The sequenced sample consisted of PBMCs. This chain connects TRBV5-1 to TRBJ1-2; unclear D gene. This sequence originates from a woman aged 30 to 39 in good health and CMV-seronegative. The CDR3 sequence: CASSLGTRGGYTF. CDR3 nucleotides: TGCGCCAGCAGCTTGGGGACCCGCGGGGGCTACACCTTC.